This T cell receptor (beta chain) was recovered during a study of blood T cell repertoires in COVID-19. Study context: T cells, B-cell-depleted T cells, or PBMCs supplied cDNA or gDNA.

Looked up from germline, CDR1 is SGHRS and CDR2 is YFSETQ. V dropped 2 bases and J dropped 0 bases, with 12 bases sitting between them. This CDR3 contains 17 residues. As handled by the study authors: The authors estimated nucleated cell counts from reference gene primer amplification. Clones were sequenced by immunoSEQ multiplex PCR, and TCRdb holds only the in-frame ones, with some missing. V and J calls and clone size are given by that table; D and trimming were obtained from the DNA. The sample contains just over 75,000 clones, around 90% of which appear only once. The sequencing sample was made of peripheral blood. The rearrangement links TRBV5-1 to TRBJ2-6; tentative D call: TRBD1 (6 bases). The sequence derives from a woman of 80 years or more with active or convalescent COVID-19. CDR3 residues: CASSLRGQASGANVLTF. The CDR3 region has the DNA TGCGCCAGCAGCTTAAGGGGACAAGCCTCTGGGGCCAACGTCCTGACTTTC.